A selection of T cell receptor beta chains follows, all from one sample in a study of blood T cell repertoires in COVID-19. The method was immunoSEQ multiplex PCR; TCRdb's version includes in-frame clones alone and lacks a portion of them. In the table there are about 180,000 clones, roughly four fifths of which are singletons. The sample comprised peripheral blood. The receptors here all came from a woman aged 70-85 years with COVID-19, enrolled during active disease. The CDR3 runs from the conserved cysteine through the conserved F or W. D genes are given only for firm matches. A row's size may be missing; if present it is once, few, many or a size class.

.,TRBJ2-7,TRBV10-3,TRBD1,CAIKETGGNEQYF,TGTGCCATCAAGGAGACAGGGGGTAACGAGCAGTACTTC
once,TRBJ2-7,TRBV28,.,CASSLQGGAGEQYF,TGTGCCAGCAGCCTCCAGGGTGGGGCGGGAGAGCAGTACTTC
.,TRBJ2-7,TRBV28,.,CASSLSRTASYEQYF,TGTGCCAGCAGTTTATCCAGGACAGCCTCCTACGAGCAGTACTTC
.,TRBJ1-5,TRBV19,TRBD1,CASTPGQVNQPQHF,TGTGCCAGTACCCCGGGACAGGTTAATCAGCCCCAGCATTTT
.,TRBJ2-1,TRBV4-3,TRBD2,CASSQGVWTSGMHEQFF,TGCGCCAGCAGCCAAGGAGTTTGGACTAGCGGGATGCATGAGCAGTTCTTC
.,TRBJ2-2,TRBV24-1,.,CATSDQGRGTGELFF,TGTGCCACCAGTGATCAGGGGCGCGGCACCGGGGAGCTGTTTTTT
few,TRBJ2-7,TRBV15,TRBD1,CATSPGGQREQYF,TGTGCCACCAGCCCAGGGGGACAGCGCGAGCAGTACTTC
.,TRBJ2-5,TRBV7-9,.,CASISGSEGETQYF,TGTGCCAGCATATCGGGTTCGGAGGGAGAGACCCAGTACTTC
.,TRBJ2-3,TRBV2,TRBD2,CASSIGLAGGPGDTQYF,TGTGCCAGCAGCATAGGACTAGCGGGAGGGCCCGGAGATACGCAGTATTTT
.,TRBJ2-2,TRBV20-1,TRBD2,CSASRGTSRTGELFF,TGCAGTGCTAGTCGCGGGACTAGCCGGACCGGGGAGCTGTTTTTT
.,TRBJ2-1,TRBV7-2,.,CASSLFQRSYNEQFF,TGTGCCAGCAGCCTTTTTCAGCGCTCCTACAATGAGCAGTTCTTC